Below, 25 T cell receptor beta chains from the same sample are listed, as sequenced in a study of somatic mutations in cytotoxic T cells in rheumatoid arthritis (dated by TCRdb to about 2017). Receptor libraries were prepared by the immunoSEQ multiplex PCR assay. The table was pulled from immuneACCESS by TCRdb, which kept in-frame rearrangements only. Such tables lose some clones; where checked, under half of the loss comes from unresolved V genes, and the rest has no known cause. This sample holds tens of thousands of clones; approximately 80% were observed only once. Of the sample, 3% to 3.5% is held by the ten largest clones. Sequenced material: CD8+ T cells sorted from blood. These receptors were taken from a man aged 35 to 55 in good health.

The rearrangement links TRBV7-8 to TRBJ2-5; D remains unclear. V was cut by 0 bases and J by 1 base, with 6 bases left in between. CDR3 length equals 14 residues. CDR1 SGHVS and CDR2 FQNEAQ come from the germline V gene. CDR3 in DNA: TGTGCCAGCAGCTTAGCCACGTTCCAAGAGACCCAGTACTTC. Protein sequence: CASSLATFQETQYF.

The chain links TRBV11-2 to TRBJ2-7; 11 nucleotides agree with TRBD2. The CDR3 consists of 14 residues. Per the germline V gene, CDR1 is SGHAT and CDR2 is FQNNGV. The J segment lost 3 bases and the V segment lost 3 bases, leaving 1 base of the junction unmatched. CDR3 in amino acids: CASSFGTSGYEQYF. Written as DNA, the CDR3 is TGTGCCAGCAGCTTCGGGACTAGCGGCTACGAGCAGTACTTC. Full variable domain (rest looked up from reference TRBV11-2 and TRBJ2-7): EAGVAQSPRYKIIEKRQSVAFWCNPISGHATLYWYQQILGQGPKLLIQFQNNGVVDDSQLPKDRFSAERLKGVDSTLKIQPAKLEDSAVYLCASSFGTSGYEQYFGPGTRLTVT.

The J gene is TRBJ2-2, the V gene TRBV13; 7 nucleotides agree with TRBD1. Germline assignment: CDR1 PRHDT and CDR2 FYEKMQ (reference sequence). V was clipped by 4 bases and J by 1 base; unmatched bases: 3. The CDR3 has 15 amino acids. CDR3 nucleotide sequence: TGTGCCAGCAGCTCGACAGGGATGAACACCGGGGAGCTGTTTTTT. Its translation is CASSSTGMNTGELFF.

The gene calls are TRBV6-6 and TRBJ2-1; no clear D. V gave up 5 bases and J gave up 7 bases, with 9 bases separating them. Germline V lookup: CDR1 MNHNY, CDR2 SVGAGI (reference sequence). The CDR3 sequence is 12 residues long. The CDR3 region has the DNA TGTGCCAGCAGTCCACACCGAAATGAGCAGTTCTTC. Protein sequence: CASSPHRNEQFF.

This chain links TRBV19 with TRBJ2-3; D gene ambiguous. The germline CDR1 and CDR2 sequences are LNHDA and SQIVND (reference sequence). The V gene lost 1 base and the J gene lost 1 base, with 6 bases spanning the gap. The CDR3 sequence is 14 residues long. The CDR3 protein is CASSIALRTDTQYF. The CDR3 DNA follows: TGTGCCAGTAGTATAGCACTTCGCACAGATACGCAGTATTTT.

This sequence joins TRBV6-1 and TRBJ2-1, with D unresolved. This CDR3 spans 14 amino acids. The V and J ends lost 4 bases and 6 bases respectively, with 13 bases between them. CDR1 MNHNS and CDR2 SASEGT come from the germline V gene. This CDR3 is CASSGTTLINEQFF. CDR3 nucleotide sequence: TGTGCCAGCAGTGGTACTACTCTCATCAATGAGCAGTTCTTC.

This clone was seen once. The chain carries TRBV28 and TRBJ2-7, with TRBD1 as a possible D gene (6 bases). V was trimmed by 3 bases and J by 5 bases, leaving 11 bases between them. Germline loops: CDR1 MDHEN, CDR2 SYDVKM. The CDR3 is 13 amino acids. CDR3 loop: CASSFQGPHEQYF. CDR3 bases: TGTGCCAGCAGTTTTCAGGGGCCCCACGAGCAGTACTTC.

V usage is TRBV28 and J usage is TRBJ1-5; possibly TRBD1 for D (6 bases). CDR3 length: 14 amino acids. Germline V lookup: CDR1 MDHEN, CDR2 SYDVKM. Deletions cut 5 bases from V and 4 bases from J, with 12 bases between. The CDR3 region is CASSMDSINQPQHF. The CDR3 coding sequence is TGTGCCAGCAGTATGGACAGCATAAATCAGCCCCAGCATTTT.

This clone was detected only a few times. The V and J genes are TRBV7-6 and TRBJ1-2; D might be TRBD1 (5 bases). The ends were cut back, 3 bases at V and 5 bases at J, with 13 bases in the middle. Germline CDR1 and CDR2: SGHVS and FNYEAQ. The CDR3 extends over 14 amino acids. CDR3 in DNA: TGTGCCAGCAGCTTCGGGTCCAGGGAGTATGGCTACACCTTC. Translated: CASSFGSREYGYTF.

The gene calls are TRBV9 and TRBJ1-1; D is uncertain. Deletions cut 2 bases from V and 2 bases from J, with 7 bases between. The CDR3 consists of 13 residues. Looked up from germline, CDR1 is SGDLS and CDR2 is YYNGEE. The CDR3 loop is CASSVPPNTEAFF. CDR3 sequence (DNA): TGTGCCAGCAGCGTCCCACCTAACACTGAAGCTTTCTTT. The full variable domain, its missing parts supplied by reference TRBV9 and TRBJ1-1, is DSGVTQTPKHLITATGQRVTLRCSPRSGDLSVYWYQQSLDQGLQFLIQYYNGEERAKGNILERFSAQQFPDLHSELNLSSLELGDSALYFCASSVPPNTEAFFGQGTRLTVV.

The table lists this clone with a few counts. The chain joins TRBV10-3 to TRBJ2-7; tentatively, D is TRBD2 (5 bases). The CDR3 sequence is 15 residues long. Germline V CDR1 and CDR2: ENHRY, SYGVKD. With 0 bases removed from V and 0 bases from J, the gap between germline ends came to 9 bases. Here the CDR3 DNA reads TGTGCCATCAGTGAGTCGCGGGCTAGCTCCTACGAGCAGTACTTC. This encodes CAISESRASSYEQYF.

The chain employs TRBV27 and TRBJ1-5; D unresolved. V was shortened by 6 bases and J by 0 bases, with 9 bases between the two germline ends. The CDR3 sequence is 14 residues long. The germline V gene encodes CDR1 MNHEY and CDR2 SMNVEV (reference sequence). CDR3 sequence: CASRPGVSNQPQHF. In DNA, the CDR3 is TGTGCCAGCAGACCGGGAGTTAGCAATCAGCCCCAGCATTTT.

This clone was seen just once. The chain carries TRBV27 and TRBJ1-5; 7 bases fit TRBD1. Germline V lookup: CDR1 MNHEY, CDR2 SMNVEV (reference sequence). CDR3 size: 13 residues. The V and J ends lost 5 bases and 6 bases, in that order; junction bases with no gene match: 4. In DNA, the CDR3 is TGTGCCAGCAGTGCGACAGGGAGTCAGCCCCAGCATTTT. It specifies CASSATGSQPQHF.

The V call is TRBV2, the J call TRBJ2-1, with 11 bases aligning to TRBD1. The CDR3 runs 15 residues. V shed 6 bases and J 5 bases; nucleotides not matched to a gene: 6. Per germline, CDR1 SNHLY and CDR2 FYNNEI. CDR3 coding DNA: TGTGCCAGCAGAAGGACAGGGGGCGAGAACAATGAGCAGTTCTTC. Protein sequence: CASRRTGGENNEQFF.

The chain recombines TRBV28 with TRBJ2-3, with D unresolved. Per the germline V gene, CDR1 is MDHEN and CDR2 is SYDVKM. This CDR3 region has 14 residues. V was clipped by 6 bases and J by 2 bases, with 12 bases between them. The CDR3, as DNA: TGTGCCAGCAGCCCCAGAGTACACACAGATACGCAGTATTTT. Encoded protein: CASSPRVHTDTQYF.

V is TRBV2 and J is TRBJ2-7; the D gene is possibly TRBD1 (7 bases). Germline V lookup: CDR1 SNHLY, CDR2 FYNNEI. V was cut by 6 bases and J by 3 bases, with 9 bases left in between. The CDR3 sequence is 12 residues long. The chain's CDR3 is CASSQGGYEQYF. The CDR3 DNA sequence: TGTGCCAGCAGCCAGGGGGGCTACGAGCAGTACTTC.

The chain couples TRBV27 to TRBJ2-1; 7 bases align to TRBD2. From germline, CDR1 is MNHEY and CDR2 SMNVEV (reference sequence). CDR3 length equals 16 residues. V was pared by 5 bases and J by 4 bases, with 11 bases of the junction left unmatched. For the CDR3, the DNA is TGTGCCAGCAGTCTAGCGGTAGCAAACCCGTACAATGAGCAGTTCTTC. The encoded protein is CASSLAVANPYNEQFF.

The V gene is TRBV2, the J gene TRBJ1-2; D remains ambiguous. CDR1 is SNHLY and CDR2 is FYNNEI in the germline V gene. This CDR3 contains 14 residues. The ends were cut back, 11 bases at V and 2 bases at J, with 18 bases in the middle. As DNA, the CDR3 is TGTGCCTCCCTTAGAGACTATTCAAACTATGGCTACACCTTC. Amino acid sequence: CASLRDYSNYGYTF.

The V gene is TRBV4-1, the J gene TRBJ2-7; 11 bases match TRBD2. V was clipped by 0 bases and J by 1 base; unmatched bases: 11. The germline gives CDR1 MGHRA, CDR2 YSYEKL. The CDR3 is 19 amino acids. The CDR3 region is CASSQEAPLAGAGSYEQYF. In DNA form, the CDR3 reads TGCGCCAGCAGCCAAGAGGCCCCACTAGCGGGAGCGGGGTCCTACGAGCAGTACTTC.

In DNA, the CDR3 is TGTGCCAGCAGAGAAGGGGGCGGGGAGCTGTTTTTT. Residues: CASREGGGELFF. The V call is TRBV21-1, the J call TRBJ2-2; the DNA was not compared with TRBD1, the D call given in the table. TRBV21-1 is a pseudogene segment. This CDR3 is built from 12 residues.

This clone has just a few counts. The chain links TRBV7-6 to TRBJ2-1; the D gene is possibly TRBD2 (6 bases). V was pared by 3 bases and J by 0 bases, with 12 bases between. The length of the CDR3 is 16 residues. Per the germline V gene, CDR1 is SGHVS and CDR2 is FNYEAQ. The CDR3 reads CASSFSMTSSYNEQFF. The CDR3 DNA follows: TGTGCCAGCAGCTTTTCTATGACTAGCTCCTACAATGAGCAGTTCTTC. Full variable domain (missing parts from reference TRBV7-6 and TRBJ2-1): GAGVSQSPRYKVTKRGQDVALRCDPISGHVSLYWYRQALGQGPEFLTYFNYEAQQDKSGLPNDRFSAERPEGSISTLTIQRTEQRDSAMYRCASSFSMTSSYNEQFFGPGTRLTVL.

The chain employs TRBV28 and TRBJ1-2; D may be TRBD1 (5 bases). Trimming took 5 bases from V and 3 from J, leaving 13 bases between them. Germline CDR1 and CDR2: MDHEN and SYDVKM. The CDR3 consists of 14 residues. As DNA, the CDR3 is TGTGCCAGCAGTCTCCTGGGGGTTCACTATGGCTACACCTTC. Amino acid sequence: CASSLLGVHYGYTF.

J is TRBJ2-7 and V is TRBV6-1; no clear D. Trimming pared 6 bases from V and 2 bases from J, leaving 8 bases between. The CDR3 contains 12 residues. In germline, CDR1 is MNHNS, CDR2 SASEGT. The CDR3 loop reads CASRQRAYEQYF. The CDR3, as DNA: TGTGCCAGCAGGCAGAGAGCCTACGAGCAGTACTTC.

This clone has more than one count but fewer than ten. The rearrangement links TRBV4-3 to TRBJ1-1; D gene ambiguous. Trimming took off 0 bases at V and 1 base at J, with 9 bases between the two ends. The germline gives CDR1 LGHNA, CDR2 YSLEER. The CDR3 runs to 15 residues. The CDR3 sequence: CASSQDRLGNTEAFF. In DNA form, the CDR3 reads TGCGCCAGCAGCCAAGATAGGCTGGGGAACACTGAAGCTTTCTTT.

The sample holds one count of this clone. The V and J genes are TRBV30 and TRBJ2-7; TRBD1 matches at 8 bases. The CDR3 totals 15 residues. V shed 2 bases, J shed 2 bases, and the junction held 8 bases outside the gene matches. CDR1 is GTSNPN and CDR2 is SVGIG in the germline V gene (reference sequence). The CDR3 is CAWSNRGMITYEQYF. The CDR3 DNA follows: TGTGCCTGGAGTAACAGGGGGATGATTACCTACGAGCAGTACTTC.